This is a list of T cell receptor beta chains from one sample in a study of long-term antiretroviral therapy in people with HIV. Profiling relied on immunoSEQ multiplex PCR, and the TCRdb table lists in-frame clones only, not all of them. The table lists about 10,000 clones, about 89% of them singletons. Material: unsorted PBMCs, obtained 0.2 years before starting antiretroviral therapy. The receptors originated from a woman between 40 and 55 years old with HIV. Both conserved end residues are part of each CDR3. D genes are given only for firm matches. Clone size is stated in some rows and not others, as once, few, many or a class when expanded.

v_gene: TRBV18; d_gene: TRBD2; abundance: .; j_gene: TRBJ2-2; CDR3nt: TGTGCCAGCTCACCGACAGGACTAGCGGGGGGCTCCGGGGAGCTGTTTTTT; CDR3aa: CASSPTGLAGGSGELFF
v_gene: TRBV18; d_gene: .; abundance: few; j_gene: TRBJ2-6; CDR3nt: TGTGCCAGCTCACCACCGGGGGGCGCTGGGGCCAACGTCCTGACTTTC; CDR3aa: CASSPPGGAGANVLTF
v_gene: TRBV6-5; d_gene: .; abundance: .; j_gene: TRBJ1-6; CDR3nt: TGTGCCAGCAGGGACGGCGATTCACCCCTCCACTTT; CDR3aa: CASRDGDSPLHF
v_gene: TRBV7-2; d_gene: .; abundance: .; j_gene: TRBJ1-2; CDR3nt: TGTGCCAGCAGCTTATTCCAGGACAGCAAGGGCTACACCTTC; CDR3aa: CASSLFQDSKGYTF
v_gene: TRBV5-5; d_gene: .; abundance: .; j_gene: TRBJ1-1; CDR3nt: TGTGCCAGCAGCTTGGAGGCAGGGTGGAACACTGAAGCTTTCTTT; CDR3aa: CASSLEAGWNTEAFF
v_gene: TRBV30; d_gene: .; abundance: .; j_gene: TRBJ2-2; CDR3nt: TGTGCCTGGAGTGCCGAGATGAACACCGGGGAGCTGTTTTTT; CDR3aa: CAWSAEMNTGELFF
v_gene: TRBV7-2; d_gene: .; abundance: .; j_gene: TRBJ1-2; CDR3nt: TGTGCCAGCAGCTTCGACAGAATCTGGGGCTACACCTTC; CDR3aa: CASSFDRIWGYTF
v_gene: TRBV4-3; d_gene: .; abundance: .; j_gene: TRBJ2-2; CDR3nt: TGCGCCAGCAGCCCTAGGGCATTTAGCGACGCCGGGGAGCTGTTTTTT; CDR3aa: CASSPRAFSDAGELFF
v_gene: TRBV10-3; d_gene: TRBD1; abundance: once; j_gene: TRBJ2-5; CDR3nt: TGTGCCATCAGCGAACCGGGACAGGGAGGCGAGACCCAGTACTTC; CDR3aa: CAISEPGQGGETQYF
v_gene: TRBV5-1; d_gene: TRBD2; abundance: .; j_gene: TRBJ2-5; CDR3nt: TGCGCCAGCAGCTTACTAGCGGGGGGGGAAGAGACCCAGTACTTC; CDR3aa: CASSLLAGGEETQYF
v_gene: TRBV30; d_gene: TRBD2; abundance: .; j_gene: TRBJ2-7; CDR3nt: TGTGCCTGGAGTGGCCGCGGGGGGCTCGGCTACGAGCAGTACTTC; CDR3aa: CAWSGRGGLGYEQYF
v_gene: TRBV4-3; d_gene: TRBD2; abundance: .; j_gene: TRBJ2-1; CDR3nt: TGCGCCAGCAGCCAAGACAGAGCGGGGGTTGGCAATGAGCAGTTCTTC; CDR3aa: CASSQDRAGVGNEQFF
v_gene: TRBV10-3; d_gene: .; abundance: few; j_gene: TRBJ1-2; CDR3nt: TGTGCCATCAGTGAGACTGACTATGGCTACACCTTC; CDR3aa: CAISETDYGYTF
v_gene: TRBV19; d_gene: .; abundance: .; j_gene: TRBJ1-6; CDR3nt: TGTGCCAGTAGTGCCCGGTTGGACTCCTATAATTCACCCCTCCACTTT; CDR3aa: CASSARLDSYNSPLHF
v_gene: TRBV6-5; d_gene: .; abundance: .; j_gene: TRBJ1-2; CDR3nt: TGTGCCAGCAGTTACCCGGGACGTGATGGGGGCTACACCTTC; CDR3aa: CASSYPGRDGGYTF
v_gene: TRBV30; d_gene: .; abundance: once; j_gene: TRBJ2-3; CDR3nt: TGTGCCTGGAGTCTTGGGGGCGGGCTAGCAGATACGCAGTATTTT; CDR3aa: CAWSLGGGLADTQYF
v_gene: TRBV5-1; d_gene: .; abundance: .; j_gene: TRBJ2-7; CDR3nt: TGCGCCAGCAGCTTAGGACAAGGGGTGGGGTCCGAGCAGTACTTC; CDR3aa: CASSLGQGVGSEQYF
v_gene: TRBV11-2; d_gene: .; abundance: .; j_gene: TRBJ2-3; CDR3nt: TGTGCCAGCAGCATTCTCCTGCAGGGGTCTACAGATACGCAGTATTTT; CDR3aa: CASSILLQGSTDTQYF
v_gene: TRBV7-2; d_gene: TRBD1; abundance: .; j_gene: TRBJ1-4; CDR3nt: TGTGCCAGCAGCCTCGGGACAGGTGAAAAACTGTTTTTT; CDR3aa: CASSLGTGEKLFF
v_gene: TRBV7-2; d_gene: .; abundance: .; j_gene: TRBJ2-7; CDR3nt: TGTGCCAGCAGCTTAGGGTTACGAAGGGCCTGGTACGAGCAGTACTTC; CDR3aa: CASSLGLRRAWYEQYF
v_gene: TRBV9; d_gene: .; abundance: .; j_gene: TRBJ1-4; CDR3nt: TGTGCCAGCAGCGTAGGCGGTTCTAATGAAAAACTGTTTTTT; CDR3aa: CASSVGGSNEKLFF
v_gene: TRBV7-9; d_gene: TRBD1; abundance: .; j_gene: TRBJ1-2; CDR3nt: TGTGCCAGCAGCTTAGGGGACAGGGGGGCCTATGGCTACACCTTC; CDR3aa: CASSLGDRGAYGYTF
v_gene: TRBV5-4; d_gene: TRBD1; abundance: .; j_gene: TRBJ1-1; CDR3nt: TGTGCCAGCAGAGATGGGACAGGGGGTGAAGCTTTCTTT; CDR3aa: CASRDGTGGEAFF
v_gene: TRBV19; d_gene: TRBD2; abundance: .; j_gene: TRBJ2-3; CDR3nt: TGTGCCAGTAGGGGACTACTCACAGATACGCAGTATTTT; CDR3aa: CASRGLLTDTQYF
v_gene: TRBV18; d_gene: .; abundance: once; j_gene: TRBJ2-5; CDR3nt: TGTGCCAGCTCACAGATCGGGATTCAAGAGACCCAGTACTTC; CDR3aa: CASSQIGIQETQYF
v_gene: TRBV10-3; d_gene: .; abundance: .; j_gene: TRBJ1-3; CDR3nt: TGTGCCATCAGTGCCGGAGGTGGAAACACCATATATTTT; CDR3aa: CAISAGGGNTIYF
v_gene: TRBV6-5; d_gene: .; abundance: .; j_gene: TRBJ1-5; CDR3nt: TGTGCCAGCAGTTACTCCGGCAGGGACAATCAGCCCCAGCATTTT; CDR3aa: CASSYSGRDNQPQHF
v_gene: TRBV19; d_gene: .; abundance: once; j_gene: TRBJ1-6; CDR3nt: TGTGCCAGTAGTAGGGGAGGGGGAGATAATTCACCCCTCCACTTT; CDR3aa: CASSRGGGDNSPLHF
v_gene: TRBV11-2; d_gene: .; abundance: .; j_gene: TRBJ2-2; CDR3nt: TGTGCCAGCAGCTCTCGGGCAGGGAACGGGGAGCTGTTTTTT; CDR3aa: CASSSRAGNGELFF
v_gene: TRBV27; d_gene: TRBD1; abundance: .; j_gene: TRBJ2-6; CDR3nt: TGTGCCAGCAGTTCCCTCAGGGGGAAAAACTCTGGGGCCAACGTCCTGACTTTC; CDR3aa: CASSSLRGKNSGANVLTF
v_gene: TRBV6-1; d_gene: TRBD1; abundance: .; j_gene: TRBJ2-7; CDR3nt: TGTGCCAGCAGTGAAGGGGCAGGGGGAATCTACGAGCAGTACTTC; CDR3aa: CASSEGAGGIYEQYF
v_gene: TRBV5-4; d_gene: TRBD1; abundance: .; j_gene: TRBJ1-1; CDR3nt: TGTGCCAGCGAGGTCCCGGGACAGGGTGTCGGAGCTTTCTTT; CDR3aa: CASEVPGQGVGAFF
v_gene: TRBV19; d_gene: TRBD2; abundance: .; j_gene: TRBJ2-1; CDR3nt: TGTGCCAGTAGTATCTCTTCTAGCGGGGGGGCGGGGAATGAGCAGTTCTTC; CDR3aa: CASSISSSGGAGNEQFF
v_gene: TRBV30; d_gene: .; abundance: .; j_gene: TRBJ1-3; CDR3nt: TGTGCCTGGAGTGTCGGGTTAAGCTCTGGAAACACCATATATTTT; CDR3aa: CAWSVGLSSGNTIYF
v_gene: TRBV4-3; d_gene: TRBD2; abundance: .; j_gene: TRBJ2-7; CDR3nt: TGCGCCAGCAGCCAAGGTAGCGGGGGATCCTACGAGCAGTACTTC; CDR3aa: CASSQGSGGSYEQYF
v_gene: TRBV4-2; d_gene: TRBD1; abundance: .; j_gene: TRBJ1-1; CDR3nt: TGTGCCAGCAGCCGGGCCACCGGGACAGGGTCTGGAACTGAAGCTTTCTTT; CDR3aa: CASSRATGTGSGTEAFF
v_gene: TRBV25-1; d_gene: .; abundance: .; j_gene: TRBJ2-3; CDR3nt: TGTGCCAGCAGTGAGTCCAGGGGAGGGACCTCTAGCACAGATACGCAGTATTTT; CDR3aa: CASSESRGGTSSTDTQYF
v_gene: TRBV5-4; d_gene: .; abundance: .; j_gene: TRBJ1-5; CDR3nt: TGTGCCAGCAGCTTACAGGATCGTCCGGAGCAGCCCCAGCATTTT; CDR3aa: CASSLQDRPEQPQHF
v_gene: TRBV4-3; d_gene: TRBD1; abundance: once; j_gene: TRBJ2-7; CDR3nt: TGCGCCAGCAGCCAGGGGACAGCCGAGCAGTACTTC; CDR3aa: CASSQGTAEQYF
v_gene: TRBV5-1; d_gene: .; abundance: .; j_gene: TRBJ1-4; CDR3nt: TGCGCCAGCAGCTTAGGGCAGGCGGAGGAAAAACTGTTTTTT; CDR3aa: CASSLGQAEEKLFF
v_gene: TRBV30; d_gene: .; abundance: .; j_gene: TRBJ2-5; CDR3nt: TGTGCCTGGGGGCGCTGGGAGACCCAGTACTTC; CDR3aa: CAWGRWETQYF
v_gene: TRBV11-2; d_gene: .; abundance: few; j_gene: TRBJ2-3; CDR3nt: TGTGCCAGCAGCTTAGAAAGAGATACGCAGTATTTT; CDR3aa: CASSLERDTQYF
v_gene: TRBV27; d_gene: TRBD1; abundance: .; j_gene: TRBJ1-3; CDR3nt: TGTGCCAGCAGTCCCTGGACAGGGGACTCTGGAAACACCATATATTTT; CDR3aa: CASSPWTGDSGNTIYF
v_gene: TRBV30; d_gene: .; abundance: .; j_gene: TRBJ1-3; CDR3nt: TGTGCCTGGAGTACAGGGAACACTGGAAACACCATATATTTT; CDR3aa: CAWSTGNTGNTIYF
v_gene: TRBV11-3; d_gene: .; abundance: .; j_gene: TRBJ2-7; CDR3nt: TGTGCCAGCAGCCCCTTATCCGGCGAGCAGTACTTC; CDR3aa: CASSPLSGEQYF
v_gene: TRBV4-3; d_gene: TRBD1; abundance: .; j_gene: TRBJ1-1; CDR3nt: TGCGCCAGCAGCCAAGATATGAAAAACAGGGGGCGGGTTACTGAAGCTTTCTTT; CDR3aa: CASSQDMKNRGRVTEAFF
v_gene: TRBV5-6; d_gene: TRBD1; abundance: .; j_gene: TRBJ1-6; CDR3nt: TGTGCCAGCAGCGGCGTGGACAGGGAGCTTTCACCCCTCCACTTT; CDR3aa: CASSGVDRELSPLHF
v_gene: TRBV5-1; d_gene: .; abundance: once; j_gene: TRBJ2-1; CDR3nt: TGCGCCAGCAGTCTGAGGAGCTTGAACGATGAGCAGTTCTTC; CDR3aa: CASSLRSLNDEQFF
v_gene: TRBV7-8; d_gene: TRBD1; abundance: .; j_gene: TRBJ1-1; CDR3nt: TGTGCCAGCAGCTTAAGGCAGGGGGCCGGGAACACTGAAGCTTTCTTT; CDR3aa: CASSLRQGAGNTEAFF
v_gene: TRBV6-6; d_gene: TRBD2; abundance: .; j_gene: TRBJ2-1; CDR3nt: TGTGCCAGCAACAGCGGGGGGCGCGTACAGCAGTTCTTC; CDR3aa: CASNSGGRVQQFF
v_gene: TRBV2; d_gene: TRBD1; abundance: once; j_gene: TRBJ1-3; CDR3nt: TGTGCCAGCAGTGATCCGGCAGGGGGCGATTCGAACACCATATATTTT; CDR3aa: CASSDPAGGDSNTIYF
v_gene: TRBV7-3; d_gene: .; abundance: few; j_gene: TRBJ2-5; CDR3nt: TGTGCCAGCAGTTCTGCGCGCGGCGAGACCCAGTACTTC; CDR3aa: CASSSARGETQYF
v_gene: TRBV6-1; d_gene: TRBD1; abundance: .; j_gene: TRBJ1-2; CDR3nt: TGTGCCAGCAGTGGAAGGGGACAGGGGAATGGCTACACCTTC; CDR3aa: CASSGRGQGNGYTF
v_gene: TRBV2; d_gene: .; abundance: .; j_gene: TRBJ1-1; CDR3nt: TGTGCCAGCAACGAAGGGGAGAGAAACACTGAAGCTTTCTTT; CDR3aa: CASNEGERNTEAFF
v_gene: TRBV5-4; d_gene: TRBD2; abundance: .; j_gene: TRBJ2-3; CDR3nt: TGTGCCAGCAGCTCCGGGACTAGCGGGGTAAGAGGGTGGACAGATACGCAGTATTTT; CDR3aa: CASSSGTSGVRGWTDTQYF
v_gene: TRBV13; d_gene: TRBD1; abundance: .; j_gene: TRBJ1-2; CDR3nt: TGTGCCAGCAGCTCTCAACAGGGGGCGGAAGGCTACACCTTC; CDR3aa: CASSSQQGAEGYTF
v_gene: TRBV25-1; d_gene: .; abundance: .; j_gene: TRBJ1-1; CDR3nt: TGTGCCAGCAGTGAACTCACAGGGAGCACTGAAGCTTTCTTT; CDR3aa: CASSELTGSTEAFF
v_gene: TRBV19; d_gene: .; abundance: .; j_gene: TRBJ1-5; CDR3nt: TGTGCCGTAGCAAGATATAGCAATCAGCCCCAGCATTTT; CDR3aa: CAVARYSNQPQHF
v_gene: TRBV6-5; d_gene: .; abundance: .; j_gene: TRBJ2-5; CDR3nt: TGTGCCAGCAGACGACAGACTCAAGAGACCCAGTACTTC; CDR3aa: CASRRQTQETQYF
v_gene: TRBV7-9; d_gene: .; abundance: once; j_gene: TRBJ1-2; CDR3nt: TGTGCCAGCAGCTTAGCAGGGGATCCTGGCTACACCTTC; CDR3aa: CASSLAGDPGYTF